This is a list of T cell receptor beta chains from one sample in a study of cytomegalovirus exposure and HLA in healthy donors. The assay was immunoSEQ multiplex PCR, and TCRdb's table has in-frame clones only and misses some. In the table there are 160,000 or so clones, 60% to 80% of which are singletons. Sequenced material: PBMCs. These receptors were obtained from a man aged 40-49 years in good health and CMV-seropositive. Both conserved end residues are part of each CDR3. Size is omitted from some rows. Given values are once, few, many or a class for expanded clones.

clone_size	v_call	cdr3_aa
NA	TRBV6-5	CASSPEGATYEQYF
NA	TRBV5-1	CASSLTSGRAFDTQYF
few	TRBV9	CASSVDAAGTISPLHF
NA	TRBV28	CASSLGGPGNEQFF
NA	TRBV7-9	CASSLALVGANQETQYF
NA	TRBV7-3	CASSLTGDRRNSPLHF
few	TRBV6-6	CASIPSGRREAFF
NA	TRBV7-9	CASRPPGLAGTDTQYF
NA	TRBV12-5	CASGDDRASETQYF
NA	TRBV15	CATSRDPTGYTGELFF
NA	TRBV11-3	CASSLVVFEQYF
NA	TRBV7-2	CASSLGGLGTTFTDTQYF
few	TRBV19	CASEDRANTGELFF
NA	TRBV19	CASSAQQGVGEKLFF
NA	TRBV28	CASNTDRGRQPQHF
few	TRBV6-1	CASGRGVNQPQHF
NA	TRBV5-8	CASSFYRDRDDNSPLHF
NA	TRBV10-2	CASSDATDLYGYTF
NA	TRBV14	CASSRLESGSGANVLTF
NA	TRBV23-1	CASSQSQGVKDEQYF
NA	TRBV5-1	CASSRQGDRASEQYF
NA	TRBV5-4	CASSFPGSSYEQYF
once	TRBV7-6	CASSLSRSLAEETQYF
NA	TRBV5-4	CASSRDRDYEQYF
NA	TRBV5-1	CASSLGGTSGDYEQYF
NA	TRBV9	CASSVGSGGEEAFF
NA	TRBV28	CASTSTGYSSGANVLTF
few	TRBV2	CASSGSGGETQYF
NA	TRBV11-3	CASAGTGDEQYF
once	TRBV6-5	CASSYSQGSRADTQYF
NA	TRBV5-4	CASSFGPSLEASYEQYF
NA	TRBV28	CASNSGLDLYEQYF
NA	TRBV20-1	CSAFRETQYF
NA	TRBV2	CASRNLQADNSPLHF
NA	TRBV6-5	CASSYDRTNYGYTF
NA	TRBV19	CASSPPGQGGGYTF